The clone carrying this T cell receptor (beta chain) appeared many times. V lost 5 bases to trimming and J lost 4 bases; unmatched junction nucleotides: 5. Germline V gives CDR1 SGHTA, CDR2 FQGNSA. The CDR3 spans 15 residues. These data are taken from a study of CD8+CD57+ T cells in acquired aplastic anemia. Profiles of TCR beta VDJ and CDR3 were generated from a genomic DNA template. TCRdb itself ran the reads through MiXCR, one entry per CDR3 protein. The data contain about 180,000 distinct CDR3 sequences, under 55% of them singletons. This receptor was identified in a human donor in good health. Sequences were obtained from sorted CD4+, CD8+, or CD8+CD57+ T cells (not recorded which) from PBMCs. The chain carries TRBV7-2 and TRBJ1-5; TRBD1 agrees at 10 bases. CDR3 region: CASSGQGGLNQPQHF. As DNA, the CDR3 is TGTGCCAGCAGCGGACAGGGGGGGCTGAATCAGCCCCAGCATTTT.